The 32 T cell receptor beta chains in this list originate from one sample, sequenced in a study of shared clonotypes between healthy human individuals. Using immunoSEQ multiplex PCR, the repertoire was profiled, and TCRdb retains in-frame clones only, with some absent. The table has fewer than 650,000 clones, around 78% seen once. Sequencing was performed on PBMCs. These receptors were collected from a woman aged 40 to 50 in good health. Some clones in this sample may be carry-over from other donors' samples.

V gene TRBV28 combines with J gene TRBJ1-5; 8 bases are shared with TRBD1. The CDR3 runs 13 residues. Unmatched junction bases numbered 3, after V lost 5 bases and J lost 6 bases. In germline, CDR1 is MDHEN, CDR2 SYDVKM. The DNA of the CDR3 is TGTGCCAGCAGTGACAGGGGTGGTCAGCCCCAGCATTTT. Translation: CASSDRGGQPQHF.

A remark on this clone: One base away lies a much larger clone, so this may be a sequencing read error. V and J are TRBV28 and TRBJ1-5; tentative D call: TRBD1 (5 bases). The V end lost 5 bases, the J end lost 5 bases, and 16 bases lay between the germline ends. Germline values: CDR1 MDHEN, CDR2 SYDVKM. This CDR3 comprises 15 residues. The CDR3 protein is CASSGVGRIDQPQHF. The CDR3 DNA reads as TGTGCCAGCAGTGGGGTGGGACGGATCGATCAGCCCCAGCATTTT.

This chain connects TRBV27 to TRBJ2-7, with TRBD2 identical over 7 bases. Germline CDR1 MNHEY, CDR2 SMNVEV (reference sequence). J lost 2 bases, V lost 4 bases, and 8 bases had no gene match. CDR3 length: 15 residues. The CDR3 DNA follows: TGTGCCAGCAGTTATCAAGGTGGGGGGGCCTACGAGCAGTACTTC. Its translation: CASSYQGGGAYEQYF.

The rearrangement joins TRBV30 to TRBJ2-5, with 9 positions matching TRBD1. This CDR3 is built from 13 residues. V trimming: 4 bases; J trimming: 4 bases; junction bases outside the gene matches: 4. The germline CDR1 and CDR2 sequences are GTSNPN and SVGIG (reference sequence). This CDR3 reads CAWIKDRGETQYF. The CDR3, as DNA: TGTGCCTGGATTAAGGACAGGGGAGAGACCCAGTACTTC.

The chain has TRBV30 and TRBJ1-1; TRBD1 might be the D (5 bases). The V end was cut by 1 base, the J end by 5 bases, with 14 bases between. The CDR3 loop spans 14 amino acids. Per the germline V gene, CDR1 is GTSNPN and CDR2 is SVGIG (reference sequence). Written as DNA, the CDR3 is TGTGCCTGGAGTGGGAAAGGGGTGTGGACTGAAGCTTTCTTT. This codes for CAWSGKGVWTEAFF.

The chain joins TRBV7-9 to TRBJ2-6; no firm D call. The CDR3 extends over 17 amino acids. Germline V gene data show CDR1 as SEHNR and CDR2 as FQNEAQ (reference sequence). Trimming removed 4 bases at V and 0 bases at J, with 13 bases between. The CDR3, as DNA: TGTGCCAGCAGCTATGACACCCGCCGCTCTGGGGCCAACGTCCTGACTTTC. This codes for CASSYDTRRSGANVLTF.

The V and J genes are TRBV28 and TRBJ1-5; no firm D call. Germline-derived CDR1 and CDR2 are MDHEN and SYDVKM. This CDR3 comprises 14 residues. The V and J ends lost 5 bases and 0 bases respectively, with 8 bases between them. The CDR3 region has the DNA TGTGCCAGCAGTCCCGGGCTTAGCAATCAGCCCCAGCATTTT. Translating it yields CASSPGLSNQPQHF. The entire variable domain, with the rest obtained from reference TRBV28 and TRBJ1-5, is as follows: DVKVTQSSRYLVKRTGEKVFLECVQDMDHENMFWYRQDPGLGLRLIYFSYDVKMKEKGDIPEGYSVSREKKERFSLILESASTNQTSMYLCASSPGLSNQPQHFGDGTRLSIL.

Of note for this clone: One base separates it from a far larger clone, so it is likely a read error. The V gene is TRBV27, the J gene TRBJ2-7; TRBD1 aligns across 8 bases. There are 13 residues in the CDR3. The ends lost 6 bases at V and 2 bases at J; junction bases unmatched: 3. From germline, CDR1 is MNHEY and CDR2 SMNVEV (reference sequence). CDR3 residues: CASSQGAAYEQYF. DNA for the CDR3: TGTGCCAGCAGCCAGGGGGCCGCCTACGAGCAGTACTTC.

In this sample, this clone turned up once. This chain connects TRBV25-1 to TRBJ2-7; D is perhaps TRBD2 (5 bases). Germline V gene sequence: CDR1 MGHDK, CDR2 SYGVNS. The CDR3 has 15 amino acids. Trimming removed 4 bases from V and 1 base from J, with 14 bases in between. Here the CDR3 reads CASSALRAGSYEQYF. The CDR3 coding sequence is TGTGCCAGCAGTGCGCTGAGGGCAGGTTCCTACGAGCAGTACTTC.

This clone has at least ten counts. The gene calls are TRBV18 and TRBJ2-7; D unresolved. CDR1 is KGHSH and CDR2 is LQKENI in the germline V gene. V gave up 2 bases and J gave up 0 bases, with 8 bases separating them. This CDR3 has 14 residues. In DNA, the CDR3 is TGTGCCAGCTCACCAGAGACGGGCTCCTACGAGCAGTACTTC. As protein: CASSPETGSYEQYF.

The gene calls are TRBV6-1 and TRBJ1-4; D unresolved. Germline CDR1 and CDR2: MNHNS and SASEGT. The V end lost 10 bases, the J end lost 8 bases, and 20 bases lay between the germline ends. The CDR3 length is 14 residues. CDR3 sequence (DNA): TGTGCCACCGCCCGGGGATTAGCTGGAGAAAAACTGTTTTTT. It codes for CATARGLAGEKLFF.

This clone was counted once. This chain joins TRBV28 and TRBJ1-2; TRBD1 aligns across 12 bases. This CDR3 is built from 15 residues. The ends lost 4 bases at V and 5 bases at J; junction bases unmatched: 5. Germline V gene data show CDR1 as MDHEN and CDR2 as SYDVKM. CDR3 in amino acids: CASSYGTGGGYGYTF. CDR3 sequence (DNA): TGTGCCAGCAGTTACGGGACAGGGGGCGGGTATGGCTACACCTTC.

The gene calls are TRBV14 and TRBJ2-5; D is uncertain. Germline loops: CDR1 SGHDN, CDR2 FVKESK. Trimming shortened V by 0 bases and J by 3 bases, and 11 bases separated the two germline ends. This CDR3 is 15 amino acids long. This CDR3 reads CASSQETRREETQYF. The CDR3 region has the DNA TGTGCCAGCAGCCAAGAAACTCGTCGGGAAGAGACCCAGTACTTC.

The rearrangement joins TRBV6-1 to TRBJ2-5, with 7 bases aligning to TRBD2. Per germline, CDR1 MNHNS and CDR2 SASEGT. The CDR3 has 15 amino acids. V was clipped by 4 bases and J by 7 bases; unmatched bases: 12. The CDR3 nucleotides read TGTGCCAGCAGTGGGGAGGGTCCTCGAGTTACGACCCAGTACTTC. Protein product: CASSGEGPRVTTQYF.

The chain carries TRBV18 and TRBJ2-1; D may match TRBD1 or TRBD2 (6 bases each). Germline-derived CDR1 and CDR2 are KGHSH and LQKENI. This CDR3 has 16 residues. V was cut by 5 bases and J by 6 bases, with 20 bases left in between. The CDR3 reads CASSRGAGQGSNEQFF. For the CDR3, the DNA is TGTGCCAGCTCAAGGGGGGCTGGCCAGGGTAGCAATGAGCAGTTCTTC.

The CDR3 loop is CASSGSGDTQYF. CDR3 bases: TGTGCCAGCAGTGGGTCAGGAGATACGCAGTATTTT. J is TRBJ2-3 and V is TRBV2; D not certain. The CDR3 loop spans 12 amino acids. Trimming stripped 4 bases from V and 5 bases from J, with 7 bases between. Germline CDR1 is SNHLY and CDR2 is FYNNEI.

This clone was seen once. The chain employs TRBV6-1 and TRBJ1-1; D gene unclear. There are 15 residues in the CDR3. CDR1 and CDR2 from the germline V gene are MNHNS and SASEGT. V shed 8 bases and J shed 4 bases, with 20 bases lying between them. The CDR3 sequence: CASAGVVGGGTEAFF. The CDR3 DNA sequence: TGTGCCAGCGCCGGCGTAGTGGGCGGAGGCACTGAAGCTTTCTTT.

Points on this clone: Being one base from a much bigger clone, this may be a read error. The V call is TRBV5-1, the J call TRBJ1-4, with TRBD1 matching over 9 bases. J gave up 8 bases and V 5 bases, and 7 bases lay outside the gene matches. This CDR3 has 14 amino acids. Germline assignment: CDR1 SGHRS and CDR2 YFSETQ. This CDR3 is CASRIGTGQEKLFF. For the CDR3, the DNA is TGCGCCAGCAGGATCGGGACAGGGCAGGAAAAACTGTTTTTT.

With regard to this clone: One junction end does not reproduce the germline sequence, and a read error may be involved. The chain combines TRBV30 with TRBJ2-3, with 9 bases identical to TRBD2. The CDR3 is made up of 14 amino acids. Germline assignment: CDR1 GTSNPN and CDR2 SVGIG (reference sequence). CDR3 coding DNA: TGTGCCTCCCCCCCTAGCGGGAAGCCAGATACGCAGTACTTT. Protein sequence: CASPPSGKPDTQYF.

This clone was counted once. This chain joins TRBV29-1 and TRBJ2-5, with D possibly matching TRBD1 (5 bases). There are 12 residues in the CDR3. Germline V gene sequence: CDR1 SQVTM, CDR2 ANQGSEA. V shed 4 bases and J shed 5 bases, with 11 bases lying between them. CDR3 sequence: CSVVGLHETQYF. The DNA of the CDR3 is TGCAGCGTTGTGGGGCTCCATGAGACCCAGTACTTC.

This clone was seen a single time. J is TRBJ2-4 and V is TRBV19; 7 bases match TRBD1. V trimming: 2 bases; J trimming: 8 bases; junction bases outside the gene matches: 9. This CDR3 comprises 15 residues. CDR1 and CDR2 (germline): LNHDA, SQIVND (reference sequence). In DNA form, the CDR3 reads TGTGCCAGTAGTATACGAGGGCAGGGGGTGTACATTCAGTACTTC. This gives the protein CASSIRGQGVYIQYF.

As regards this clone: This may be a read error: a much more frequent sequence differs by one nucleotide. V gene TRBV4-3 combines with J gene TRBJ2-5; D perhaps matches TRBD1 (6 bases). Germline assignment: CDR1 LGHNA and CDR2 YSLEER. The CDR3 consists of 18 residues. The CDR3 region has the DNA TGCGCCAGCAGCCAAGGAGAGACAGGCCCCTCTGGGGGAGAGACCCAGCACTTC. The encoded protein is CASSQGETGPSGGETQHF.

This clone has a handful of counts. The rearrangement links TRBV14 to TRBJ2-7; D is undetermined. V dropped 1 base and J dropped 7 bases, with 11 bases sitting between them. This CDR3 has 13 residues. Germline CDR1 reads SGHDN; CDR2 reads FVKESK. CDR3 coding DNA: TGTGCCAGCAGCCAAGGTTTGCCTTTAGAGCAGTACTTC. It encodes CASSQGLPLEQYF.

The V and J genes are TRBV18 and TRBJ2-2; 8 bases are shared with TRBD2. Germline CDR1 is KGHSH and CDR2 is LQKENI. J lost 6 bases, V lost 8 bases, and 14 bases had no gene match. The CDR3 runs to 16 residues. The CDR3 spells CASTLAGSTSPGELFF. Written as DNA, the CDR3 is TGTGCCAGCACGTTAGCGGGATCTACCTCTCCCGGGGAGCTGTTTTTT.

CDR3 DNA: TGCGCCAGCACCCTTGAGGGCGGATTCTACGAGCAGTACTTC. It codes for CASTLEGGFYEQYF. This chain uses TRBV5-1 with TRBJ2-7; weak D call: TRBD2 (5 bases). With 6 bases removed from V and 3 bases from J, the gap between germline ends came to 16 bases. Per the germline V gene, CDR1 is SGHRS and CDR2 is YFSETQ. The CDR3 extends over 14 amino acids.

This sequence joins TRBV7-2 and TRBJ1-2; D gene unclear. The CDR3 extends over 15 amino acids. Germline lookup yields CDR1 SGHTA and CDR2 FQGNSA. Trimming cost V 1 base and J 4 bases, with 13 bases left between them. CDR3 residues: CASSLDRSRPYGYTF. In DNA, the CDR3 is TGTGCCAGCAGCTTAGATAGGTCTCGGCCCTATGGCTACACCTTC.

This sequence joins TRBV7-3 and TRBJ2-6; D call uncertain. Trimming pared 5 bases from V and 6 bases from J, leaving 11 bases between. Germline CDR1 is SGHTA and CDR2 is FQGTGA. The CDR3 extends over 14 amino acids. The CDR3 DNA sequence: TGTGCCAGCAGCCCCGCGAACTCGGCCAACGTCCTGACTTTC. Encoded protein: CASSPANSANVLTF.

The V gene is TRBV28, the J gene TRBJ1-2; D remains unclear. CDR1 is MDHEN, CDR2 SYDVKM, per germline. Trimming shortened V by 3 bases and J by 6 bases, and 8 bases separated the two germline ends. CDR3 length: 12 amino acids. The CDR3 here is CASSLRQHGYTF. CDR3 DNA: TGTGCCAGCAGTTTGCGGCAGCATGGCTACACCTTC.

V is TRBV5-1 and J is TRBJ2-3; D is perhaps TRBD2 (6 bases). Trimming took off 0 bases at V and 0 bases at J, with 11 bases between the two ends. This CDR3 contains 16 residues. Germline V gene data show CDR1 as SGHRS and CDR2 as YFSETQ. The CDR3, as DNA: TGCGCCAGCAGCTTGGCATTAGCGGAAAGCACAGATACGCAGTATTTT. Translating gives CASSLALAESTDTQYF.

The rearrangement joins TRBV13 to TRBJ2-1; no firm D call. This CDR3 spans 11 amino acids. V dropped 2 bases and J dropped 10 bases, with 6 bases sitting between them. Germline V gives CDR1 PRHDT, CDR2 FYEKMQ (reference sequence). This CDR3 is CASSLLGEQFF. The CDR3 DNA is TGTGCCAGCAGCTTACTTGGGGAGCAGTTCTTC.

As for this clone: This clone may be a read error of a much larger clone one base away. The V and J genes are TRBV15 and TRBJ1-2, with D uncertain. Trimming shortened V by 5 bases and J by 6 bases, and 13 bases separated the two germline ends. This CDR3 spans 13 amino acids. Per germline, CDR1 LNHNV and CDR2 YYDKDF (reference sequence). The CDR3 spells CATSRGQSNGYTF. The CDR3 nucleotides read TGTGCCACCAGCCGCGGCCAAAGCAATGGCTACACCTTC.

The sample holds a few counts of this clone. The chain carries TRBV21-1 and TRBJ2-1; the tabulated D call, TRBD1, remains unverified against the DNA. TRBV21-1 has pseudogene status. The CDR3 is 13 residues long. The CDR3 sequence is CASRKTGRNEQFF. In nucleotides, the CDR3 is TGTGCCAGCAGAAAAACAGGGCGCAATGAGCAGTTCTTC.